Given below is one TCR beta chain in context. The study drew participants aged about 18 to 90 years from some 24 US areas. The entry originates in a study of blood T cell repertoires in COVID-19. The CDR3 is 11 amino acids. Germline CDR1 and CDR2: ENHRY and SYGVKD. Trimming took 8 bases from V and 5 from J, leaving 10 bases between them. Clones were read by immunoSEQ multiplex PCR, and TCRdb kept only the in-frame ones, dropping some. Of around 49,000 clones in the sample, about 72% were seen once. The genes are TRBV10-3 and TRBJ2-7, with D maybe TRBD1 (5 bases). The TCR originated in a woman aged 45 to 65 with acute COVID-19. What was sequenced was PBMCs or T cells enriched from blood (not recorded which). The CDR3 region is CAIAGIDEQYF. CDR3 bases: TGTGCCATCGCAGGGATTGACGAGCAGTACTTC.